This entry features one T cell receptor (beta chain) sequence. Its specificity is unknown. Using its own MiXCR run on the RACE reads, TCRdb lists one record per CDR3 protein. Found here are 180,000 or so distinct CDR3 sequences, around 30% of them singletons; the top ten hold 2.5% to 3.5%. Time point defined: pre-sensitization, week 0. Treatment indicated: therapeutic diphenylcyclopropenone sensitization with weekly scalp DPC. Investigators collected blood before applying each patch test. V was pared by 2 bases and J by 4 bases, with 7 bases of the junction left unmatched. CDR1 and CDR2 (germline): SGHRS, YFSETQ. This CDR3 is 18 amino acids long. These data belong to a study of human T cells and chemical hapten exposure. Study-wide points: The study found expanded TCRs formed significantly more large CDR3 similarity clusters than controls. Among TCRs, those above 1 in 1000 frequency were unaffected by DPC sensitization. Patch test score tracked positively with PT1 expanded TCR counts.

The clonotype originates from a woman under 40 with alopecia areata. Some clones in this sample may be carry-over from other donors' samples. The material was whole blood, obtained in connection with sensitization to the hapten diphenylcyclopropenone (DPC). The chain has TRBV5-1 and TRBJ2-6, with 12 bases aligning to TRBD1. In DNA form, the CDR3 reads TGCGCCAGCAGCTTTATTGGGACAGGGGGCGTGGGGGCCAACGTCCTGACTTTC. Translation gives CASSFIGTGGVGANVLTF.